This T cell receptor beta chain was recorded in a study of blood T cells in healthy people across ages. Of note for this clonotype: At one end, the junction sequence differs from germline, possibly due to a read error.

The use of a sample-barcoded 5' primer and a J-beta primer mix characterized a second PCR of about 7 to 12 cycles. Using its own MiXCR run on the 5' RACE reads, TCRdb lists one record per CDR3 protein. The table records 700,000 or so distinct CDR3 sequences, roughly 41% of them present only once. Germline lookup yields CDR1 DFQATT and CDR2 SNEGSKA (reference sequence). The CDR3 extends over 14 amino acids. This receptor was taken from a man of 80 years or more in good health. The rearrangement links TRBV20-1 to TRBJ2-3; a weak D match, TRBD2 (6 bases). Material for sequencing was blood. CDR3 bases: TGCAGCTACCTCGGGGGTCAGCGCACAGATACGCGGTATTTT. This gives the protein CSYLGGQRTDTRYF.